This T cell receptor beta chain was recorded in a study of blood T cells in healthy people across ages. The second PCR ran about 6 to 12 cycles with a sample-barcoded 5' primer and J-beta primers. One entry per CDR3 protein, called by TCRdb with MiXCR from the 5' RACE reads. Of some 1.4 million distinct CDR3 sequences listed, about 43% are singletons. This clonotype turned up a few times. The CDR3 runs to 16 residues. V was trimmed by 1 base and J by 2 bases, leaving 14 bases between them. Germline V CDR1 and CDR2: SGHTA, FQGNSA. The rearrangement links TRBV7-2 to TRBJ2-5; D could derive from TRBD1 or TRBD2 (6 bases each). The sequence was collected from a young woman in good health. The sequencing input was blood. The CDR3 here is CASSLVPGAIQETQYF. The CDR3 nucleotides are TGTGCCAGCAGCTTAGTACCGGGGGCAATTCAAGAGACCCAGTACTTC.